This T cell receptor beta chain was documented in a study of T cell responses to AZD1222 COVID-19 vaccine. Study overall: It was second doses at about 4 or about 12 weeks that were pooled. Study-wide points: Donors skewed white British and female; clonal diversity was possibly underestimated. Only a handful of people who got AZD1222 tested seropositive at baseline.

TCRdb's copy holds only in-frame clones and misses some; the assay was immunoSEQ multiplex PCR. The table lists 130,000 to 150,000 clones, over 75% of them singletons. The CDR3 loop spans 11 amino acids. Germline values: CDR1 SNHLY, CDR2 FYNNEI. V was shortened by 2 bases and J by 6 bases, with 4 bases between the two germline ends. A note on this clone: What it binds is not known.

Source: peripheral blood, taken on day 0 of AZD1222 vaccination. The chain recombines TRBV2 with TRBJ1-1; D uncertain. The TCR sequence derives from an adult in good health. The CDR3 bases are TGTGCCAGCAGTGAAAATCCTGAAGCTTTCTTT. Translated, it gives CASSENPEAFF.